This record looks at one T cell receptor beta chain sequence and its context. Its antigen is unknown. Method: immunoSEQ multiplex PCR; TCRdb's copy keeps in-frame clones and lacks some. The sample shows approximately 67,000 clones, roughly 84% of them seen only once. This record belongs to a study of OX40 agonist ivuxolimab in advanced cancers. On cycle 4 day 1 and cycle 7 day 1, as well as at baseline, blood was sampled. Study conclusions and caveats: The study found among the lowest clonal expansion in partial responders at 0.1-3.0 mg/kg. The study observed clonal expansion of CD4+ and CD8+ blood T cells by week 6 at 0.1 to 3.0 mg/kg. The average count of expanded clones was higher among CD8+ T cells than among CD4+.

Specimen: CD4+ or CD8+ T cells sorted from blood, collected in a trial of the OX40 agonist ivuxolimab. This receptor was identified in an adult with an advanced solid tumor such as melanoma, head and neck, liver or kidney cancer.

CDR3 sequence reads: CASSLGLAELQETQYF. The CDR3 coding sequence is TGTGCCAGCAGCTTGGGGCTAGCGGAACTCCAAGAGACCCAGTACTTC. The chain uses TRBV5-8 and TRBJ2-5; TRBD2 matches at 7 bases. The CDR3 runs to 16 residues. J lost 1 base, V lost 0 bases, and 6 bases had no gene match. Germline CDR1 SGHTS, CDR2 YDEGEE.